This TCR beta chain was recovered during a study of blood T cell repertoires in COVID-19. Study-level information: COVID-19 samples from acute and convalescent phases originated in the United States, Italy and Spain. PBMCs, B-cell-depleted T cells, or T cells provided the cDNA or gDNA that made up the material.

Measured with immunoSEQ multiplex PCR; TCRdb has only the in-frame clones, and not every one. The sample holds about 290,000 clones, approximately 91% seen once. Grouping used clinical history reported by participants in a survey and questionnaire. The V gene lost 3 bases and the J gene lost 2 bases, with 17 bases spanning the gap. The CDR3 covers 18 residues. CDR1 is SGHTA and CDR2 is FQGNSA in the germline V gene. This sequence was found in a woman aged 40 to 50 who had recovered from COVID-19. The chain employs TRBV7-2 and TRBJ2-6, with a tentative D call TRBD1 (6 bases). Sequencing was carried out using PBMCs or T cells enriched from blood (not recorded which). The CDR3 nucleotides are TGTGCCAGCAGCTTGATGGGGACAATAATTACTGGGGCCAACGTCCTGACTTTC. Its translation is CASSLMGTIITGANVLTF.